This record looks at one T cell receptor (beta chain) sequence and its context. The antigen is unknown. This specimen belongs to a study of monozygotic twins with inflammatory bowel disease. Study results and limitations: T cell subtypes that differed could not be told apart. Especially with disease activity, IBD patients shared fewer clonotypes with others than healthy twins did.

Researchers isolated total RNA from whole blood without sorting T cells. Reprocessing the 5' RACE reads, TCRdb reports a single entry for every CDR3 protein and omits DNA. With under 150,000 distinct CDR3 sequences in the sample, the ten largest clones hold about 2.6%. The TCR was taken from a human donor with ulcerative colitis or Crohn's disease, or a healthy co-twin of an affected twin (not recorded which). Source material: blood.

CDR3 region: CASSFGGYTEAFF. The chain recombines TRBV5-1 with TRBJ1-1; TCRdb indicates TRBD1, and absent DNA this call remains unverified. This CDR3 is 13 amino acids long. Germline-derived CDR1 and CDR2 are SGHRS and YFSETQ.